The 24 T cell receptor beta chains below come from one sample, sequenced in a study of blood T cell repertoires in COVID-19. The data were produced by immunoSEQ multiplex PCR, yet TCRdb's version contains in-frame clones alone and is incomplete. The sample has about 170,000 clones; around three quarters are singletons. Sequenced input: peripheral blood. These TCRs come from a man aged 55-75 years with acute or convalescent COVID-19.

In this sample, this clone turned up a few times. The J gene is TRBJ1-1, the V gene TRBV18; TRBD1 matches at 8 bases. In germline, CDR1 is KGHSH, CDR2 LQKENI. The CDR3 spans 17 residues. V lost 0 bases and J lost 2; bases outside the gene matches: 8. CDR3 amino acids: CASSPPDRAWKNTEAFF. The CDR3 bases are TGTGCCAGCTCACCACCGGACAGGGCGTGGAAAAACACTGAAGCTTTCTTT.

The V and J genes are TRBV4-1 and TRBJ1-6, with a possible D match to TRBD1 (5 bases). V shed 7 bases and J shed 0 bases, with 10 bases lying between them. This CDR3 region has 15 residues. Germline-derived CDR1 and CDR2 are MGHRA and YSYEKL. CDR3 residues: CASNPTVSYNSPLHF. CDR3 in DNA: TGCGCCAGCAACCCGACAGTCTCCTATAATTCACCCCTCCACTTT.

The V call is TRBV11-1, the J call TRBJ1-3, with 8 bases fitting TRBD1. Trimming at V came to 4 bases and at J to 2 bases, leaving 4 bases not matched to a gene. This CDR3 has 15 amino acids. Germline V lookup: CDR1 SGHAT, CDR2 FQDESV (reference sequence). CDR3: CASSSTDRAGNTIYF. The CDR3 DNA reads TGTGCCAGCAGCTCGACGGACAGGGCTGGAAACACCATATATTTT.

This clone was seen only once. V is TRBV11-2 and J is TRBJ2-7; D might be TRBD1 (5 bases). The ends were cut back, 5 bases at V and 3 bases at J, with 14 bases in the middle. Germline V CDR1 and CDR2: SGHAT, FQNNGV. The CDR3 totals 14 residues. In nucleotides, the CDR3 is TGTGCCAGCAGCCAGGACACCTTAAGCTACGAGCAGTACTTC. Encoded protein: CASSQDTLSYEQYF.

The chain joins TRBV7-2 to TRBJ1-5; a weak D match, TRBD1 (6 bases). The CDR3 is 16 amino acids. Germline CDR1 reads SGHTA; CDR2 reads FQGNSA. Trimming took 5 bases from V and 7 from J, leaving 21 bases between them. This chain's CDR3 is CASSPGGTGSGQPQHF. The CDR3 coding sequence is TGTGCCAGCAGCCCGGGGGGAACAGGGTCGGGCCAGCCCCAGCATTTT.

Here the CDR3 DNA reads TGTGCCAGCAGCACTGGACTAGAGCAGTTCTTC. Its translation is CASSTGLEQFF. This chain uses TRBV9 with TRBJ2-1; possibly TRBD2 for D (6 bases). Trimming shortened V by 4 bases and J by 10 bases, and 9 bases separated the two germline ends. Looked up from germline, CDR1 is SGDLS and CDR2 is YYNGEE. The CDR3 is 11 amino acids.

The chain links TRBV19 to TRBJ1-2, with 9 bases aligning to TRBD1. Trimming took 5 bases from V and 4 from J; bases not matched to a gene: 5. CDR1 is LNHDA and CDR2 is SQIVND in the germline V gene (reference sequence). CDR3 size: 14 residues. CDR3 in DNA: TGTGCCAGTAGTGGGGACAGGGCGGGCTATGGCTACACCTTC. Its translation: CASSGDRAGYGYTF. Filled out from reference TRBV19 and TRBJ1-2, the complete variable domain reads DGGITQSPKYLFRKEGQNVTLSCEQNLNHDAMYWYRQDPGQGLRLIYYSQIVNDFQKGDIAEGYSVSREKKESFPLTVTSAQKNPTAFYLCASSGDRAGYGYTFGSGTRLTVV.

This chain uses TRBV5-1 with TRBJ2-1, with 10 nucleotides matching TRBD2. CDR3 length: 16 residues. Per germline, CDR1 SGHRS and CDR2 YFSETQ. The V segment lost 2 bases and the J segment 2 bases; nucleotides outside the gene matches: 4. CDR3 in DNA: TGCGCCAGCAGCTTCCCTAGCGGGGGCACCTACAATGAGCAGTTCTTC. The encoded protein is CASSFPSGGTYNEQFF. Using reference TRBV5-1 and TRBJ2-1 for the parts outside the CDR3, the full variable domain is KAGVTQTPRYLIKTRGQQVTLSCSPISGHRSVSWYQQTPGQGLQFLFEYFSETQRNKGNFPGRFSGRQFSNSRSEMNVSTLELGDSALYLCASSFPSGGTYNEQFFGPGTRLTVL.

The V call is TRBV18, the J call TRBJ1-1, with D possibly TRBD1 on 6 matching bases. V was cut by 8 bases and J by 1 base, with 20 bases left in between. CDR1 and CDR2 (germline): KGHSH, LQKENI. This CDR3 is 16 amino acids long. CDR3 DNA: TGTGCCAGCCGGGCTCCCCAGGGACAAAAGAACACTGAAGCTTTCTTT. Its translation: CASRAPQGQKNTEAFF.

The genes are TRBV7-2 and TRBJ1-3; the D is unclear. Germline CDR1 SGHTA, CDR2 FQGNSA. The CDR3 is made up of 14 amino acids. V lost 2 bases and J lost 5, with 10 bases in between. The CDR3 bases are TGTGCCAGCAGCTTATGGCAGATACGAAACACCATATATTTT. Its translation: CASSLWQIRNTIYF.

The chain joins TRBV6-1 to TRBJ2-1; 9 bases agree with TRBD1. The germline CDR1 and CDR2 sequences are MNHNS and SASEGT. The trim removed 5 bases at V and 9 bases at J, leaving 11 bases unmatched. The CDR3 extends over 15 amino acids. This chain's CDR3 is CASSPSRDRVTEQFF. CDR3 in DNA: TGTGCCAGCAGTCCGTCCCGGGACAGGGTCACTGAGCAGTTCTTC.

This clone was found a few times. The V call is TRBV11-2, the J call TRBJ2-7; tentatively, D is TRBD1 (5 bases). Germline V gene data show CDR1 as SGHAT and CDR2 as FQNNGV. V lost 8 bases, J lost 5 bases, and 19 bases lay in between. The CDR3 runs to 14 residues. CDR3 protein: CASSRDSLANEQYF. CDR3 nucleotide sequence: TGTGCCAGCTCTCGTGACAGCCTGGCTAACGAGCAGTACTTC.

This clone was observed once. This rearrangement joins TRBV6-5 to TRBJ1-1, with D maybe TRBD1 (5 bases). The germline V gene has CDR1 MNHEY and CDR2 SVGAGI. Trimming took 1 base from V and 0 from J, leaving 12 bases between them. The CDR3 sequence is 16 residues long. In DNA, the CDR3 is TGTGCCAGCAGTTACTATAGACAGAGTGTGAACACTGAAGCTTTCTTT. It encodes CASSYYRQSVNTEAFF.

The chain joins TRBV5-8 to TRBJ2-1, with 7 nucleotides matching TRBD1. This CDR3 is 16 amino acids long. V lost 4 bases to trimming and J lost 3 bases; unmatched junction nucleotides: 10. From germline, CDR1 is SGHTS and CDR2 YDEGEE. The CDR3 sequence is CASSGFDRDIYNEQFF. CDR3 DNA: TGTGCCAGCAGCGGCTTTGACAGGGATATCTACAATGAGCAGTTCTTC.

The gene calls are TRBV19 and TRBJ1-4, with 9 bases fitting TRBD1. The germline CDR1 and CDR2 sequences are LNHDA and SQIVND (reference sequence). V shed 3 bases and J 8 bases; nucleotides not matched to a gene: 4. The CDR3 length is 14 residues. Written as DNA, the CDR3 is TGTGCCAGTAGTATCGGACAGGGGCACGAAAAACTGTTTTTT. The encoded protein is CASSIGQGHEKLFF.

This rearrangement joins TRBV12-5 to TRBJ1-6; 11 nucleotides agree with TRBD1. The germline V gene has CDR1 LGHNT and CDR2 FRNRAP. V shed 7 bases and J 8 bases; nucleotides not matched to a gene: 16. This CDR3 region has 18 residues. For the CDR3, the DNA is TGTGCTAGTGCTACGTCCGGGACAGGGGGTGTTAGTTATTCACCCCTCCACTTT. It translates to CASATSGTGGVSYSPLHF. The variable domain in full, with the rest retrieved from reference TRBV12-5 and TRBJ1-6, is DARVTQTPRHKVTEMGQEVTMRCQPILGHNTVFWYRQTMMQGLELLAYFRNRAPLDDSGMPKDRFSAEMPDATLATLKIQPSEPRDSAVYFCASATSGTGGVSYSPLHFGNGTRLTVT.

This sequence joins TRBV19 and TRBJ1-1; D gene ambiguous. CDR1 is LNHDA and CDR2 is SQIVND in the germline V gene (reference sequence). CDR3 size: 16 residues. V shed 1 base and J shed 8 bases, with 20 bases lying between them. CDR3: CASSIATSEAATEAFF. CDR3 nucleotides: TGTGCCAGTAGTATAGCGACTTCGGAGGCTGCGACCGAAGCTTTCTTT.

This CDR3 is CASSPGTHQETQYF. CDR3 sequence (DNA): TGTGCCAGCAGCCCAGGGACTCACCAAGAGACCCAGTACTTC. J is TRBJ2-5 and V is TRBV11-3, with D possibly being TRBD2 (6 bases). The V gene's germline CDR1 is SGHNT and CDR2 YENEEA. The CDR3 has 14 amino acids. V was pared by 5 bases and J by 0 bases, with 10 bases between.

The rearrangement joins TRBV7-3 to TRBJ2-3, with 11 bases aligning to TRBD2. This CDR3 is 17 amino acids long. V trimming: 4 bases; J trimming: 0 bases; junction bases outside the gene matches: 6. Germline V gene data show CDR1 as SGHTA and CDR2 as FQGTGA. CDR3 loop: CASSSDGLAGSTDTQYF. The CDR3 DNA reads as TGTGCCAGCAGCTCTGACGGACTAGCGGGTAGCACAGATACGCAGTATTTT.

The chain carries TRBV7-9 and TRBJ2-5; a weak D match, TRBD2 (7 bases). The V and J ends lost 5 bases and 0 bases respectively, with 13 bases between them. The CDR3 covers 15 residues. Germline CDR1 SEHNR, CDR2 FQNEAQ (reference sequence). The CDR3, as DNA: TGTGCCAGCAGCCGGGGGGCGGGCTACCAAGAGACCCAGTACTTC. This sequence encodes CASSRGAGYQETQYF.

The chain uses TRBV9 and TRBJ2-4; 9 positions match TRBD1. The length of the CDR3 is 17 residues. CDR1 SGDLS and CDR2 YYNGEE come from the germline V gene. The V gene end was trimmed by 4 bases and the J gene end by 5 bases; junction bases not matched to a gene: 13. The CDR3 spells CASSPRDREWGENIQYF. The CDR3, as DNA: TGTGCCAGCAGCCCCCGGGACAGGGAGTGGGGCGAAAACATTCAGTACTTC.

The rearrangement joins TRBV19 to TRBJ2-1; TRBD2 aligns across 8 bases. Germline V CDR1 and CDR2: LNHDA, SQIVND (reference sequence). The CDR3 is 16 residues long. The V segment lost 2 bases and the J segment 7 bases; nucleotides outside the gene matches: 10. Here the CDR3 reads CASSIFARGGVNEQFF. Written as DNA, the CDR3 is TGTGCCAGTAGTATATTTGCCCGGGGGGGCGTAAATGAGCAGTTCTTC.

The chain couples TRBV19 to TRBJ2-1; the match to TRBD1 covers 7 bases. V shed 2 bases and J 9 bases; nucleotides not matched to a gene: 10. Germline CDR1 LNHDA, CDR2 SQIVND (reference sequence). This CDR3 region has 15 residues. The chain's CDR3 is CASSIIQGGRGEQFF. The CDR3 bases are TGTGCCAGTAGTATAATCCAAGGGGGCCGGGGTGAGCAGTTCTTC.

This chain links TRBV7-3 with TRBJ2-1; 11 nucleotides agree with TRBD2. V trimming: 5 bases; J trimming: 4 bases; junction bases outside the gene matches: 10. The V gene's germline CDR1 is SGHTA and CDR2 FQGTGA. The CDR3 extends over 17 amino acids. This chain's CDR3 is CASSEPGLAEDYNEQFF. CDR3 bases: TGTGCCAGCAGCGAACCGGGACTAGCGGAAGATTACAATGAGCAGTTCTTC.